What follows are 15 T cell receptor beta chains derived from one specimen sequenced in a study of Ad26.COV2.S vaccination and SARS-CoV-2 variants. Specified treatment: some 20 received Ad26.COV2.S at low or high dose, single or two shots; 5 received placebo; per-sample allocation not given. Sampling happened 63 days after the first vaccine or placebo injection. Data came from immunoSEQ multiplex PCR; TCRdb stores just in-frame clones and leaves some out. The sample gives a few hundred thousand clones, roughly 90% of which show up once; less than 4.5% is in the top ten. The input for sequencing was peripheral blood, taken in a trial of Ad26.COV2.S vaccine versus placebo. Receptors were obtained from a person aged 18-65 years who received the Ad26.COV2.S COVID-19 vaccine or a placebo.

This chain uses TRBV7-8 with TRBJ2-1; 9 bases line up with TRBD1. J lost 4 bases, V lost 3 bases, and 7 bases had no gene match. The CDR3 contains 16 residues. Germline loops: CDR1 SGHVS, CDR2 FQNEAQ. CDR3 sequence reads: CASSLTPGQGYNEQFF. Here the CDR3 DNA reads TGTGCCAGCAGCTTGACTCCGGGACAGGGATACAATGAGCAGTTCTTC.

This chain connects TRBV2 to TRBJ2-6; D is unresolved. V was clipped by 4 bases and J by 0 bases, with 4 bases between them. The CDR3 is made up of 14 amino acids. The germline CDR1 and CDR2 sequences are SNHLY and FYNNEI. CDR3 nucleotides: TGTGCCAGCAGTGTTCTCTCTGGGGCCAACGTCCTGACTTTC. Protein sequence: CASSVLSGANVLTF.

The chain combines TRBV7-3 with TRBJ1-1, with 10 positions matching TRBD1. Germline V gene data show CDR1 as SGHTA and CDR2 as FQGTGA. CDR3 length: 16 residues. J gave up 3 bases and V 3 bases, and 7 bases lay outside the gene matches. Here the CDR3 DNA reads TGTGCCAGCAGCTTCGGGGACAGGGGCTTCTACACTGAAGCTTTCTTT. Amino acid sequence: CASSFGDRGFYTEAFF.

V usage is TRBV30 and J usage is TRBJ1-6; possibly TRBD1 for D (6 bases). There are 13 residues in the CDR3. V lost 3 bases to trimming and J lost 5 bases, with 8 bases between them. Germline V lookup: CDR1 GTSNPN, CDR2 SVGIG (reference sequence). The CDR3 DNA reads as TGTGCCTGGAGGGACAGAAATAATTCACCCCTCCACTTT. Amino acids: CAWRDRNNSPLHF. The complete variable domain, with remaining parts taken from reference TRBV30 and TRBJ1-6, reads SQTIHQWPATLVQPVGSPLSLECTVEGTSNPNLYWYRQAAGRGLQLLFYSVGIGQISSEVPQNLSASRPQDRQFILSSKKLLLSDSGFYLCAWRDRNNSPLHFGNGTRLTVT.

The chain uses TRBV11-2 and TRBJ2-3, with TRBD1 matching over 7 bases. The CDR3 spans 15 residues. Germline loops: CDR1 SGHAT, CDR2 FQNNGV. V shed 5 bases and J 2 bases; nucleotides not matched to a gene: 7. The CDR3 region is CASSPGQVITDTQYF. Written as DNA, the CDR3 is TGTGCCAGCAGCCCCGGACAGGTTATCACAGATACGCAGTATTTT.

This chain connects TRBV6-1 to TRBJ1-2; no clear D. Germline V CDR1 and CDR2: MNHNS, SASEGT. Trimming removed 1 base at V and 5 bases at J, with 5 bases between. CDR3 length: 12 amino acids. The CDR3 region has the DNA TGTGCCAGCAGTGAAGGAGGATATGGCTACACCTTC. This encodes CASSEGGYGYTF.

V is TRBV7-7 and J is TRBJ1-1; no definite D call. V shed 5 bases and J shed 3 bases, with 10 bases lying between them. This CDR3 region has 13 residues. Per the germline V gene, CDR1 is SSHAT and CDR2 is FNYEAQ (reference sequence). The CDR3 protein is CASSEARDTEAFF. In DNA, the CDR3 is TGTGCCAGCAGCGAGGCCCGCGACACTGAAGCTTTCTTT.

V usage is TRBV10-3 and J usage is TRBJ2-3; D unresolved. Germline loops: CDR1 ENHRY, CDR2 SYGVKD. This CDR3 has 15 residues. Trimming pared 0 bases from V and 3 bases from J, leaving 10 bases between. CDR3 sequence: CAISESLGITDTQYF. CDR3 in DNA: TGTGCCATCAGTGAGTCGCTGGGGATAACAGATACGCAGTATTTT.

The rearrangement joins TRBV9 to TRBJ2-1; unclear D gene. The length of the CDR3 is 17 residues. Per germline, CDR1 SGDLS and CDR2 YYNGEE. V shed 3 bases and J shed 6 bases, with 22 bases lying between them. The CDR3 region is CASSGFGAGEGINEQFF. The CDR3 DNA follows: TGTGCCAGCAGCGGGTTTGGAGCTGGCGAAGGGATCAATGAGCAGTTCTTC.

The chain has TRBV21-1 and TRBJ2-3; the table's D call, TRBD1, has no DNA check behind it. TRBV21-1 is annotated as a pseudogene. The CDR3 runs to 16 residues. CDR3 region: CASSKGEGAGTDTQYF. CDR3 coding DNA: TGTGCCAGCAGCAAAGGAGAGGGGGCCGGCACAGATACGCAGTATTTT.

This clone was detected once. The CDR3 bases are TGTGCCAGCAGCTTAGGAGGGCTGGCCTACGAGCAGTACTTC. It is translated as CASSLGGLAYEQYF. The gene calls are TRBV7-8 and TRBJ2-7, with a tentative D call TRBD2 (5 bases). V dropped 1 base and J dropped 2 bases, with 9 bases sitting between them. The CDR3 is made up of 14 amino acids. The V gene's germline CDR1 is SGHVS and CDR2 FQNEAQ.

V and J are TRBV6-2 or TRBV6-3 and TRBJ2-3, with D possibly matching TRBD1 (5 bases). This CDR3 has 15 amino acids. The V gene's germline CDR1 is MNHEY and CDR2 SVGEGT. V lost 0 bases and J 4 bases, leaving 11 bases between the germline ends. The CDR3 reads CASSYSARAPDTQYF. In nucleotides, the CDR3 is TGTGCCAGCAGTTACTCGGCCAGGGCGCCAGATACGCAGTATTTT.

This chain links TRBV24-1 with TRBJ2-1; possibly TRBD2 for D (5 bases). CDR3 size: 16 residues. The germline gives CDR1 KGHDR, CDR2 SFDVKD. The germline V and J ends were trimmed by 5 bases and 0 bases, with 13 bases remaining between them. The CDR3 loop reads CATSGFRTSSYNEQFF. The CDR3 DNA sequence: TGTGCCACCAGTGGTTTTCGTACTAGCTCCTACAATGAGCAGTTCTTC.

This sequence joins TRBV29-1 and TRBJ2-6, with D maybe TRBD2 (5 bases). The CDR3 runs 15 residues. CDR1 SQVTM and CDR2 ANQGSEA come from the germline V gene. V lost 7 bases and J lost 1, with 14 bases in between. CDR3 bases: TGCAGCGCCCAGAGAGAGGGATCTGGGGCCAACGTCCTGACTTTC. Its protein product is CSAQREGSGANVLTF.

The chain has TRBV5-6 and TRBJ2-7, with a tentative D call TRBD2 (6 bases). Germline V gene data show CDR1 as SGHDT and CDR2 as YYEEEE. This CDR3 comprises 15 residues. Trimming stripped 0 bases from V and 3 bases from J, with 13 bases between. The CDR3 is CASSLGEVGRYEQYF. CDR3 nucleotide sequence: TGTGCCAGCAGCTTGGGGGAGGTAGGGCGCTACGAGCAGTACTTC.